This TCR beta chain was recovered during a study of read filtering for tumor transcriptome and immune sequencing. In the study overall: Patients were approximately 17 male and about 15 female, mean age around 67 years, range about 40 to 85.

The library was built from roughly 400 ng RNA with molecular barcoded adaptors for alpha/delta and beta/gamma chains. TCRdb re-called the reads through MiXCR, storing one row per CDR3 protein. The sample yields fewer than 150,000 distinct CDR3 sequences, roughly 13% seen once. There are many counts of this clonotype. The CDR3 runs 15 residues. With 2 bases removed from V and 1 base from J, the gap between germline ends came to 9 bases. Germline values: CDR1 SNHLY, CDR2 FYNNEI. The clonotype was recovered from a donor at least 40 years old with multiple myeloma. This chain joins TRBV2 and TRBJ2-1, with D possibly being TRBD2 (6 bases). The sequenced material came from a population of CD138-negative cells sorted from bone marrow. CDR3 sequence reads: CASSEWGESYNEQFF. The CDR3, as DNA: TGTGCCAGCAGTGAATGGGGGGAATCCTACAATGAGCAGTTCTTC.